The 7 T cell receptor beta chains below all came from one sample that was sequenced in a study of response to subunit inactivated influenza vaccine. From the RT-PCR reads, TCRdb called clonotypes with MiXCR, one entry per CDR3 protein. In the table there are more than 400,000 distinct CDR3 sequences, roughly 7.6% of which are singletons. The starting material was PBMCs from blood, obtained around 25 months after vaccination. All receptors derive from a man aged 50-75 years who received an inactivated influenza vaccine.

This clonotype has a handful of counts. The chain recombines TRBV28 with TRBJ2-7; tentative D call: TRBD2 (6 bases). The V gene's germline CDR1 is MDHEN and CDR2 SYDVKM. The V end was cut by 3 bases, the J end by 2 bases, with 20 bases between. This CDR3 comprises 17 residues. The CDR3 DNA is TGTGCCAGCAGTTTGAGGGAAGGTGGAGGGAAACCCTACGAGCAGTACTTC. This translates into CASSLREGGGKPYEQYF. Full variable domain (remainder filled in from reference TRBV28 and TRBJ2-7): DVKVTQSSRYLVKRTGEKVFLECVQDMDHENMFWYRQDPGLGLRLIYFSYDVKMKEKGDIPEGYSVSREKKERFSLILESASTNQTSMYLCASSLREGGGKPYEQYFGPGTRLTVT.

In this sample, this clonotype turned up many times. The chain has TRBV29-1 and TRBJ2-2; D is unclear. The V gene lost 4 bases and the J gene lost 4 bases, with 10 bases spanning the gap. The CDR3 covers 13 residues. Germline V gene data show CDR1 as SQVTM and CDR2 as ANQGSEA. CDR3 sequence: CSVVRTVTGELFF. CDR3 bases: TGCAGCGTTGTCCGGACGGTCACCGGGGAGCTGTTTTTT.

This clonotype was detected only a few times. V gene TRBV5-1 combines with J gene TRBJ1-4, with D uncertain. The CDR3 has 15 residues. Trimming removed 8 bases from V and 4 bases from J, with 18 bases in between. Germline CDR1 and CDR2: SGHRS and YFSETQ. DNA of the CDR3: TGCGCCAGAAAATTCAGGACGGCCTTTAATGAAAAACTGTTTTTT. Residues: CARKFRTAFNEKLFF.

This clonotype was seen only a few times. The chain employs TRBV4-3 and TRBJ1-6; possibly TRBD1 for D (5 bases). The germline CDR1 and CDR2 sequences are LGHNA and YSLEER. The CDR3 is 15 residues long. V was trimmed by 6 bases and J by 6 bases, leaving 15 bases between them. The CDR3: CASSPGPSANSPLHF. CDR3 bases: TGCGCCAGCAGTCCGGGACCGTCCGCTAATTCACCCCTCCACTTT.

This clonotype appeared a few times. The CDR3 reads CASSLDDRGILYGYTF. The CDR3 DNA reads as TGTGCCAGCAGCTTAGACGACAGGGGGATCCTCTATGGCTACACCTTC. The chain is built from TRBV7-8 and TRBJ1-2, with 9 positions matching TRBD1. Germline trimming cut 1 base from V and 4 bases from J; bases unmatched to any gene: 7. CDR3 size: 16 residues. Germline V gene sequence: CDR1 SGHVS, CDR2 FQNEAQ.

The rearrangement uses TRBV10-3 and TRBJ2-1; possibly TRBD1 for D (6 bases). Trimming stripped 4 bases from V and 4 bases from J, with 20 bases between. The CDR3 totals 17 residues. Germline CDR1 reads ENHRY; CDR2 reads SYGVKD. This CDR3 reads CAISGGSGTLKYNEQFF. The DNA of the CDR3 is TGTGCCATCAGTGGGGGCTCCGGGACACTAAAGTACAATGAGCAGTTCTTC.

Of note for this clonotype: With a much larger clone just one base away, this may be a read error. V is TRBV20-1 and J is TRBJ1-1, with D uncertain. V lost 0 bases, J lost 1 base, and 6 bases lay in between. Germline CDR1 is DFQATT and CDR2 is SNEGSKA (reference sequence). The CDR3 runs to 13 residues. Here the CDR3 DNA reads TGCAGTGCTAGAGACTCGGCGAACACTGAAGCTTTCTTT. Translated: CSARDSANTEAFF.